This is a list of T cell receptor beta chains from one sample in a study of regulatory T cells in long-lasting Graves disease. TCRdb re-derived calls from the multiplex PCR reads in MiXCR, one entry per CDR3 protein. The table has 600,000 to 650,000 distinct CDR3 sequences, approximately 15% seen once. These data also featured in a second study, about T cells in Graves' hyperthyroidism and ophthalmopathy.

Sequenced here: peripheral blood mononuclear cells (PBMCs), sampled at new diagnosis, from a patient treated with antithyroid drugs. These TCRs come from a young woman with Graves disease. CDR3s include the opening cysteine and the closing phenylalanine or tryptophan. A D gene is named only where the DNA matches it firmly. Clone sizes are given selectively: once, few, many, or a class where the clone is expanded.

D,V,J,size,DNA,CDR3
.,TRBV9,TRBJ1-6,.,TGTGCCAGCAGCGTGGGGAGTAGCTCCTATAATTCACCCCTCCACTTT,CASSVGSSSYNSPLHF
.,TRBV20-1,TRBJ2-5,many,TGCAGTGCTAGGGGGCAAGAGACCCAGTACTTC,CSARGQETQYF
.,TRBV3-1,TRBJ1-4,.,TGTGCCAGCAGCCCAGGGGTTTCAGGTGAAAAACTGTTTTTT,CASSPGVSGEKLFF
.,TRBV2,TRBJ2-1,many,TGTGCCAGCACTCCCCGGGACTCGTTCTACAATGAGCAGTTCTTC,CASTPRDSFYNEQFF
TRBD2,TRBV6-1,TRBJ2-5,many,TGTGCCAGCAGTGAAAGAGGGACTAGCGGGAGTTGGGAGACCCAGTACTTC,CASSERGTSGSWETQYF
TRBD1,TRBV2,TRBJ2-3,many,TGTGCCAGCAGGTTTGGCAGGGGGATCACAGATACGCAGTATTTT,CASRFGRGITDTQYF
TRBD1,TRBV7-9,TRBJ2-3,.,TGTGCCAGCAGCTTACACGGGACAGGGTCAGCAGATACGCAGTATTTT,CASSLHGTGSADTQYF
.,TRBV5-1,TRBJ2-7,few,TGCGCCAGCAGCTTCGGGGACCCCTCCTACGAGCAGTACTTC,CASSFGDPSYEQYF
.,TRBV24-1,TRBJ2-3,many,TGTGCCACCAGTGACCCGACCCTTACGCAGTATTTT,CATSDPTLTQYF
.,TRBV18,TRBJ2-5,.,TGTGCCACTTCCAGGGGCCTCCAAGAGACCCAGTACTTC,CATSRGLQETQYF
.,TRBV15,TRBJ1-4,few,TGTGCCACCAGCAGAGTCCCAGGGCTCGATGAAAAACTGTTTTTT,CATSRVPGLDEKLFF
TRBD1,TRBV6-1,TRBJ1-1,many,TGTGCCAGCATCACAGGGGCGATGAACACTGAAGCTTTCTTT,CASITGAMNTEAFF
.,TRBV3-1,TRBJ1-1,many,TGTGCCAGCAGCCAGAGGTACACTGAAGCTTTCTTT,CASSQRYTEAFF
.,TRBV6-1,TRBJ2-3,many,TGTGCCAGCAGTCCTCGGATGAAGGGGGCAGATACGCAGTATTTT,CASSPRMKGADTQYF
.,TRBV19,TRBJ2-1,few,TGTGCCAGTAGTATAAGAGCTTGGAATGAGCAGTTCTTC,CASSIRAWNEQFF
.,TRBV5-5,TRBJ2-6,few,TGTGCCAGCAGCGTCTCACCCGGAGGGACTGGGGCCAACGTCCTGACTTTC,CASSVSPGGTGANVLTF
.,TRBV5-5,TRBJ2-7,.,TGTGCCAGCAGCGCATTTACGGCGACGGGATCCAGCGAGCAGTACTTC,CASSAFTATGSSEQYF
TRBD2,TRBV20-1,TRBJ2-1,many,TGCAGTGCTAAGACTAGCGGGAGGGCAAGGGGCAATGAGCAGTTCTTC,CSAKTSGRARGNEQFF
TRBD2,TRBV20-1,TRBJ2-1,many,TGCAGTGCTGGACCAATACTAGCGGGAGGGCCCCGTGAGCAGTTCTTC,CSAGPILAGGPREQFF
TRBD1,TRBV19,TRBJ1-5,few,TGTGCCAGTAATGACAGGGAATATCAGCCCCAGCATTTT,CASNDREYQPQHF
TRBD2,TRBV6-5,TRBJ2-1,many,TGTGCCAGCAGTTACATAGCGGGGGACTACAATGAGCAGTTCTTC,CASSYIAGDYNEQFF
.,TRBV3-1,TRBJ1-2,few,TGTGCCAGCAGCCATAAAACCCCCCCCGGGTATGGCTACACCTTC,CASSHKTPPGYGYTF
.,TRBV12-3/TRBV12-4,TRBJ1-1,many,TGTGCCAGCCCTCCGGGGGGGGAACGGAACACTGAAGCTTTCTTT,CASPPGGERNTEAFF
.,TRBV7-2,TRBJ1-1,many,TGTGCCAGCAGCTTAGTCCAGGGCAGGGGGAACACTGAAGCTTTCTTT,CASSLVQGRGNTEAFF
.,TRBV20-1,TRBJ2-7,few,TGCAGTGTATCGAGCCGAACTTTATACGAGCAGTACTTC,CSVSSRTLYEQYF
.,TRBV28,TRBJ1-5,.,.,CASIAGALREQYFGPGQPQHF
.,TRBV28,TRBJ1-5,many,TGTGCCAGCAGGGGCAGTTTCAATCAGCCCCAGCATTTT,CASRGSFNQPQHF
.,TRBV24-1,TRBJ2-4,few,TGTGCCACCAGTGATGGCGGGCTAGCCAAAAACATTCAGTACTTC,CATSDGGLAKNIQYF
.,TRBV19,TRBJ2-7,.,TGTGCCAGTAGTCGGCCAGGGAATGCCTACGAGCAGTACTTC,CASSRPGNAYEQYF
TRBD1,TRBV19,TRBJ2-1,.,TGTGCCAGTAGTATCCTAAGGGACAGCCTCAATGAGCAGTTCTTC,CASSILRDSLNEQFF
.,TRBV9,TRBJ2-2,few,TGTGCCAGCAGTGTAGAAGCGAACACCGGGGAGCTGTTTTTT,CASSVEANTGELFF
TRBD2,TRBV5-1,TRBJ2-1,.,TGCGCCAGCAGCCCCCCGGGGGAGGGGCGGGATGAGCAGTTCTTC,CASSPPGEGRDEQFF
.,TRBV7-9,TRBJ2-7,.,TGTGCCAGCAGCTTAGAACACAGGCACGAGCAGTACTTC,CASSLEHRHEQYF
.,TRBV30,TRBJ1-1,many,TGTGCCTGGAGTGTACAGATGGACACTGAAGCTTTCTTT,CAWSVQMDTEAFF
.,TRBV9,TRBJ1-1,many,TGTGCCAGCAGCGTAGCATCAGGGCATGAAGCTTTCTTT,CASSVASGHEAFF
TRBD2,TRBV18,TRBJ2-1,few,TGTGCCAGCTCACCTTCACGGCTAGCGGCAAGCTCCTACAATGAGCAGTTCTTC,CASSPSRLAASSYNEQFF
TRBD1,TRBV7-9,TRBJ1-1,.,TGTGCCAGCAGCCGGACGGACAGGGATACTGAAGCTTTCTTT,CASSRTDRDTEAFF
TRBD1,TRBV24-1,TRBJ2-3,.,TGTGCCACCACTCCGGGTCAGGGGGTGGCAGATACGCAGTATTTT,CATTPGQGVADTQYF
.,TRBV27,TRBJ1-1,few,TGTGCCAGCAGTCCGGATAGTGGGGGAACTGAAGCTTTCTTT,CASSPDSGGTEAFF
.,TRBV6-1,TRBJ2-5,few,TGTGCCAGCATGGACACCAACCAAGAGACCCAGTACTTC,CASMDTNQETQYF
.,TRBV30,TRBJ1-1,many,TGTGCCTGGACCAATCTCTGGAACACTGAAGCTTTCTTT,CAWTNLWNTEAFF
.,TRBV2,TRBJ2-2,.,TGTGCCAGCAGTTTCTCAGGGGCTGGCGGGGAGCTGTTTTTT,CASSFSGAGGELFF
.,TRBV27,TRBJ2-6,.,TGTGCCAGCAGTTTAGACGTTACTGGGGCCAACGTCCTGACTTTC,CASSLDVTGANVLTF
.,TRBV5-1,TRBJ2-5,.,TGCGCCAGCAACGTCCCAGGCCAAGAGACCCAGTACTTC,CASNVPGQETQYF
.,TRBV11-2,TRBJ2-2,.,TGTGCCAGCAGCTCAGGATTAGACTGGACTACCGGGGAGCTGTTTTTT,CASSSGLDWTTGELFF
TRBD2,TRBV2,TRBJ2-1,many,TGTGCCAGCAGTGAGGTGAGACTAGCTGGTCCCGCCCGAAAGTTCTTC,CASSEVRLAGPARKFF
TRBD2,TRBV28,TRBJ2-3,many,TGTGCCAGCAGGGTACTAGCGGTACGCCCAGATTACACAGATACGCAGTATTTT,CASRVLAVRPDYTDTQYF
.,TRBV11-2,TRBJ2-5,many,TGTGCCAGCAGCTTAGAGTCCGTCGGAGTATGGCAAGAGACCCAGTACTTC,CASSLESVGVWQETQYF
TRBD2,TRBV7-2,TRBJ2-7,many,TGTGCCAGCAGCTATACCCGTCTAGCCGGGGAGGGCGAGCAGTACTTC,CASSYTRLAGEGEQYF
TRBD1,TRBV10-3,TRBJ1-1,few,TGTGCCATCAGTGCGGACAGGCAAGATATGAACACTGAAGCTTTCTTT,CAISADRQDMNTEAFF
TRBD2,TRBV3-1,TRBJ2-7,.,TGTGCCAGCAGCCTGACTAGCGGGAACGACGAGCAGTACTTC,CASSLTSGNDEQYF